A single sample is the source of the 20 T cell receptor beta chains below, sequenced in a study of human T cells and chemical hapten exposure. Specified time point: patch test 3, about 24 weeks after DPC sensitization. Treatment reported: therapeutic diphenylcyclopropenone sensitization with weekly scalp DPC. Using its own MiXCR run on the RACE reads, TCRdb lists one record per CDR3 protein. This sample has some 110,000 distinct CDR3 sequences, with 30% to 35% found just once. The input for sequencing was whole blood, taken in connection with sensitization to the hapten diphenylcyclopropenone (DPC). The origin of the receptors is a man aged 35 to 55 with alopecia areata. Some clones in this sample may be carry-over from other donors' samples.

The chain recombines TRBV20-1 with TRBJ2-3, with a possible D match to TRBD2 (6 bases). The CDR3 covers 14 residues. Trimming pared 3 bases from V and 4 bases from J, leaving 14 bases between. CDR1 DFQATT and CDR2 SNEGSKA come from the germline V gene (reference sequence). The CDR3 DNA is TGCAGTGCTAGGTTGTCTTCGGGGGCAGATACGCAGTATTTT. Its protein product is CSARLSSGADTQYF.

This clonotype has a handful of counts. This rearrangement joins TRBV6-5 to TRBJ1-1, with a tentative D call TRBD1 (6 bases). This CDR3 is built from 18 residues. V was pared by 0 bases and J by 4 bases, with 21 bases between. Germline V gene lookup returns CDR1 MNHEY and CDR2 SVGAGI. For the CDR3, the DNA is TGTGCCAGCAGTTACTCGAAGATCCGTAGGGGGGTGACCACTGAAGCTTTCTTT. It yields the protein CASSYSKIRRGVTTEAFF.

V is TRBV29-1 and J is TRBJ1-2, with TRBD1 identical over 7 bases. The CDR3 length is 14 residues. From germline, CDR1 is SQVTM and CDR2 ANQGSEA. Unmatched junction bases numbered 8, after V lost 6 bases and J lost 1 base. CDR3 in amino acids: CSVGQGQINYGYTF. In nucleotides, the CDR3 is TGCAGCGTGGGTCAGGGACAGATTAACTATGGCTACACCTTC.

This clonotype was observed a handful of times. V gene TRBV6-1 combines with J gene TRBJ2-3; 9 bases are a match to TRBD2. The germline V gene encodes CDR1 MNHNS and CDR2 SASEGT. The V segment lost 2 bases and the J segment 6 bases; nucleotides outside the gene matches: 12. The CDR3 consists of 17 residues. The CDR3 DNA is TGTGCCAGCAGTGAATGGTCGGGACTAGCAACGCTTGATACGCAGTATTTT. Its protein product is CASSEWSGLATLDTQYF.

The V call is TRBV2, the J call TRBJ1-5; the match to TRBD1 covers 8 bases. The V segment lost 4 bases and the J segment 4 bases; nucleotides outside the gene matches: 6. The CDR3 contains 15 residues. Looked up from germline, CDR1 is SNHLY and CDR2 is FYNNEI. The CDR3 protein is CASSVGTGNNQPQHF. The CDR3 nucleotides are TGTGCCAGCAGTGTGGGGACAGGCAATAATCAGCCCCAGCATTTT. Together with reference TRBV2 and TRBJ1-5, the CDR3 gives the full variable domain: EPEVTQTPSHQVTQMGQEVILRCVPISNHLYFYWYRQILGQKVEFLVSFYNNEISEKSEIFDDQFSVERPDGSNFTLKIRSTKLEDSAMYFCASSVGTGNNQPQHFGDGTRLSIL.

The J gene is TRBJ2-1, the V gene TRBV12-3 or TRBV12-4; TRBD2 agrees at 12 bases. This CDR3 region has 15 residues. The V and J ends lost 2 bases and 8 bases, in that order; junction bases with no gene match: 4. The DNA for the CDR3 is TGTGCCAGCAGTTTACTGACTAGCGGGAGCCATGAGCAGTTCTTC. Its translation: CASSLLTSGSHEQFF.

This chain uses TRBV27 with TRBJ2-5; no clear D gene. This CDR3 comprises 13 residues. V gave up 2 bases and J gave up 5 bases, with 9 bases separating them. Per the germline V gene, CDR1 is MNHEY and CDR2 is SMNVEV (reference sequence). CDR3 residues: CASSLRALETQYF. The CDR3 bases are TGTGCCAGCAGTTTACGTGCTCTTGAGACCCAGTACTTC.

This clonotype has a handful of counts. J is TRBJ1-2 and V is TRBV3-1; D ambiguous. The CDR3 spans 15 residues. CDR1 and CDR2 (germline): LGHDT, YNNKEL (reference sequence). V was shortened by 1 base and J by 5 bases, with 14 bases between the two germline ends. CDR3 coding DNA: TGTGCCAGCAGCCAAGTGGGCAGAGACTTGTATGGCTACACCTTC. Amino acid sequence: CASSQVGRDLYGYTF.

This clonotype came up a few times. The rearrangement links TRBV28 to TRBJ1-2; D gene uncertain. Germline CDR1 reads MDHEN; CDR2 reads SYDVKM. The ends were cut back, 4 bases at V and 8 bases at J, with 20 bases in the middle. This CDR3 spans 15 amino acids. This chain's CDR3 is CASSWMGGRRKGYTF. In DNA, the CDR3 is TGTGCCAGCAGTTGGATGGGCGGGAGAAGAAAGGGCTACACCTTC.

This chain connects TRBV9 to TRBJ2-3; 7 bases agree with TRBD2. In germline, CDR1 is SGDLS, CDR2 YYNGEE. The length of the CDR3 is 16 residues. Trimming took 0 bases from V and 6 from J; bases not matched to a gene: 10. Here the CDR3 reads CASSVESGNNIDTQYF. CDR3 sequence (DNA): TGTGCCAGCAGCGTAGAGAGCGGGAACAATATCGATACGCAGTATTTT.

The chain links TRBV29-1 to TRBJ2-1, with D possibly being TRBD1 (5 bases). The CDR3 has 13 residues. CDR1 and CDR2 (germline): SQVTM, ANQGSEA. CDR3 nucleotides: TGCAGTACAAGGGGTCGTTCCTACAATGAGCAGTTCTTC. This codes for CSTRGRSYNEQFF.

In this sample, this clonotype turned up a few times. The chain combines TRBV5-1 with TRBJ2-6; TRBD1 or TRBD2 may be the D gene (5 bases each). Germline V gene data show CDR1 as SGHRS and CDR2 as YFSETQ. CDR3 length: 14 amino acids. V dropped 10 bases and J dropped 8 bases, with 19 bases sitting between them. CDR3 DNA: TGCGCCGGGAGCGCAGGGTTGTTGCCCAACGTCCTGACTTTC. Protein sequence: CAGSAGLLPNVLTF.

Only a few counts were recorded for this clonotype. V and J are TRBV2 and TRBJ2-1, with 13 positions matching TRBD2. From germline, CDR1 is SNHLY and CDR2 FYNNEI. The CDR3 totals 15 residues. V was clipped by 3 bases and J by 8 bases; unmatched bases: 4. The CDR3 DNA is TGTGCCAGCAGTGACCAACTAGCGGGAGGGGATGAGCAGTTCTTC. Its translation: CASSDQLAGGDEQFF.

This clonotype has more than one count but fewer than ten. This chain connects TRBV6-2 or TRBV6-3 to TRBJ2-5; D gene uncertain. The V end was cut by 6 bases, the J end by 5 bases, with 10 bases between. CDR1 MNHEY and CDR2 SVGEGT come from the germline V gene. This CDR3 region has 12 residues. The CDR3 protein is CASRSVGETQYF. CDR3 nucleotide sequence: TGTGCCAGCAGGAGCGTGGGGGAGACCCAGTACTTC.

The chain has TRBV5-5 and TRBJ1-1; the match to TRBD1 covers 7 bases. Germline assignment: CDR1 SGHKS and CDR2 YYEKEE (reference sequence). V lost 4 bases to trimming and J lost 6 bases; unmatched junction nucleotides: 6. There are 13 residues in the CDR3. The CDR3 DNA follows: TGTGCCAGCAGCAGCTGGACAGGCCCTGAAGCTTTCTTT. It encodes CASSSWTGPEAFF.

V usage is TRBV27 and J usage is TRBJ2-1; tentative D call: TRBD1 (5 bases). Trimming shortened V by 5 bases and J by 5 bases, and 13 bases separated the two germline ends. The CDR3 sequence is 14 residues long. From germline, CDR1 is MNHEY and CDR2 SMNVEV (reference sequence). This CDR3 reads CASSPGRPNNEQFF. CDR3 DNA sequence: TGTGCCAGCAGTCCAGGGCGACCCAACAATGAGCAGTTCTTC.

This clonotype appeared a few times. V is TRBV7-2 and J is TRBJ2-7, with unresolved D. Trimming left V 0 bases short and J 6 bases short, with 15 bases between. The CDR3 runs 15 residues. The germline V gene has CDR1 SGHTA and CDR2 FQGNSA. The CDR3 sequence: CASSLADGPQLEQYF. For the CDR3, the DNA is TGTGCCAGCAGCTTAGCGGACGGCCCCCAACTCGAGCAGTACTTC.

In this sample, this clonotype turned up a few times. V is TRBV7-9 and J is TRBJ2-1, with 14 nucleotides matching TRBD2. Germline CDR1 SEHNR, CDR2 FQNEAQ (reference sequence). This CDR3 is built from 16 residues. V was clipped by 3 bases and J by 4 bases; unmatched bases: 2. DNA of the CDR3: TGTGCCAGCAGCTTCGGACTAGCGGGAGGTTACAATGAGCAGTTCTTC. Its protein is CASSFGLAGGYNEQFF. The whole variable domain, remainder taken from reference TRBV7-9 and TRBJ2-1, is DTGVSQNPRHKITKRGQNVTFRCDPISEHNRLYWYRQTLGQGPEFLTYFQNEAQLEKSRLLSDRFSAERPKGSFSTLEIQRTEQGDSAMYLCASSFGLAGGYNEQFFGPGTRLTVL.

This clonotype was seen only a few times. V gene TRBV27 combines with J gene TRBJ2-3, with D perhaps TRBD2 (6 bases). The germline gives CDR1 MNHEY, CDR2 SMNVEV (reference sequence). The CDR3 extends over 14 amino acids. Trimming took 5 bases from V and 1 from J, leaving 10 bases between them. In nucleotides, the CDR3 is TGTGCCAGCAGTGTACTAGCTGGCACAGATACGCAGTATTTT. Translating gives CASSVLAGTDTQYF.

The chain links TRBV6-5 to TRBJ1-4, with D perhaps TRBD1 (6 bases). V was trimmed by 8 bases and J by 7 bases, leaving 17 bases between them. The germline CDR1 and CDR2 sequences are MNHEY and SVGAGI. The CDR3 consists of 14 residues. The CDR3 sequence: CASWSGGGGEKLFF. DNA of the CDR3: TGTGCCAGCTGGTCCGGGGGCGGGGGTGAAAAACTGTTTTTT.